The 2 T cell receptor beta chains reported below all come from one sample, sequenced in a study of T cell responses to AZD1222 COVID-19 vaccine. The data were produced by immunoSEQ multiplex PCR, yet TCRdb's version contains in-frame clones alone and is incomplete. This table holds 180,000 or so clones, around 94% found once. Sequences were derived from peripheral blood, sampled on day 0 of AZD1222 vaccination. The receptors come from an adult in good health.

The V and J genes are TRBV7-2 and TRBJ1-5, with D unresolved. Germline CDR1 reads SGHTA; CDR2 reads FQGNSA. Trimming removed 2 bases at V and 7 bases at J, with 9 bases between. CDR3 length: 13 amino acids. For the CDR3, the DNA is TGTGCCAGCAGCTTATCAGCCTTACAGCCCCAGCATTTT. Amino acid sequence: CASSLSALQPQHF.

The chain couples TRBV24-1 to TRBJ1-2, with D unclear. The germline V gene has CDR1 KGHDR and CDR2 SFDVKD. This CDR3 spans 11 amino acids. With 5 bases removed from V and 8 bases from J, the gap between germline ends came to 8 bases. CDR3 nucleotides: TGTGCCACCAGTGGACGAGACGGCTACACCTTC. Its translation: CATSGRDGYTF.